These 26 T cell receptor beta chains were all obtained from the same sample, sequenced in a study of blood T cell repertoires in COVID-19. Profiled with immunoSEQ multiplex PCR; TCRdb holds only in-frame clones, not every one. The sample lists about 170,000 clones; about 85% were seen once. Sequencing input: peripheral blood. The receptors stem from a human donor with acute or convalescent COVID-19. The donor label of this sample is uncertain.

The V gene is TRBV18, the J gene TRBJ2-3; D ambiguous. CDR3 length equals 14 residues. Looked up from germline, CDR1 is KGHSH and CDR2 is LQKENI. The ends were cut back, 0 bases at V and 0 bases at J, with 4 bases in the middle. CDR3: CASSPPVSTDTQYF. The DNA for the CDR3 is TGTGCCAGCTCACCACCCGTAAGCACAGATACGCAGTATTTT.

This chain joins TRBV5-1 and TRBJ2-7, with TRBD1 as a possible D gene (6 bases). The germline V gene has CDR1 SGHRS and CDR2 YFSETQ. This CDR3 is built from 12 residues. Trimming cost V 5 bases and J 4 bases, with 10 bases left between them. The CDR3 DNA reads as TGCGCCAGCAGTCAACAGGGATACGAGCAGTACTTC. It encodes CASSQQGYEQYF. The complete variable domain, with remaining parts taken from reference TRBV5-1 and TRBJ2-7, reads KAGVTQTPRYLIKTRGQQVTLSCSPISGHRSVSWYQQTPGQGLQFLFEYFSETQRNKGNFPGRFSGRQFSNSRSEMNVSTLELGDSALYLCASSQQGYEQYFGPGTRLTVT.

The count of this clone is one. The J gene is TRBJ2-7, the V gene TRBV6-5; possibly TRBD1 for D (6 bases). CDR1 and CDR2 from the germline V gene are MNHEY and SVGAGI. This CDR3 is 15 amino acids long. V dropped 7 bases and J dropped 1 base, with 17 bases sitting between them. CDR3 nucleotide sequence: TGTGCCAGCAAACCACCGGGCAGGGGATCCTACGAGCAGTACTTC. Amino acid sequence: CASKPPGRGSYEQYF.

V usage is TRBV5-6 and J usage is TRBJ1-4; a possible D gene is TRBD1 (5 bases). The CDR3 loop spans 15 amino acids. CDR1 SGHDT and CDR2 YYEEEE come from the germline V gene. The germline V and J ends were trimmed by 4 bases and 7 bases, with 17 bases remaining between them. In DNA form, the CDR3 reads TGTGCCAGCAGCCCACCGGGGAGGGACGGTGAAAAACTGTTTTTT. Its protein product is CASSPPGRDGEKLFF.

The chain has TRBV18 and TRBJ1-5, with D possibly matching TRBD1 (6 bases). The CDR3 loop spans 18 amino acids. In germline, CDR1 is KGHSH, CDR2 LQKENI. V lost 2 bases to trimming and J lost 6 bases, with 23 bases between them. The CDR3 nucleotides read TGTGCCAGCTCACCAGGGGACAAGGGCCCTCTTGGAGGTCAGCCCCAGCATTTT. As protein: CASSPGDKGPLGGQPQHF.

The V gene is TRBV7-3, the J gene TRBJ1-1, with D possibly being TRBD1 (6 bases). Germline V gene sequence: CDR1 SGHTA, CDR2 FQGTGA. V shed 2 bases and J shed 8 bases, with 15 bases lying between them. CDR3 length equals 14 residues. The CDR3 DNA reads TGTGCCAGCAGCTTACAGGGGAAGGCCCCCGAAGCTTTCTTT. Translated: CASSLQGKAPEAFF.

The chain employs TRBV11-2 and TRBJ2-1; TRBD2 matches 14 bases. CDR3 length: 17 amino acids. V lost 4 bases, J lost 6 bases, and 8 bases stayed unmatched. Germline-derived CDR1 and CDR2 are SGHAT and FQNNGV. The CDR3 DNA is TGTGCCAGCAGCTCACGACTAGCGGGGGGGCCGGGCAATGAGCAGTTCTTC. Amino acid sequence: CASSSRLAGGPGNEQFF. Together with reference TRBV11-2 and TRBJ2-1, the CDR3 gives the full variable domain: EAGVAQSPRYKIIEKRQSVAFWCNPISGHATLYWYQQILGQGPKLLIQFQNNGVVDDSQLPKDRFSAERLKGVDSTLKIQPAKLEDSAVYLCASSSRLAGGPGNEQFFGPGTRLTVL.

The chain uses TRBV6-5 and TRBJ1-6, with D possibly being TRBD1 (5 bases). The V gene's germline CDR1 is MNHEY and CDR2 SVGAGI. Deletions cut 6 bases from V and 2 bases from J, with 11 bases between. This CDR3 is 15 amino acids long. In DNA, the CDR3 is TGTGCCAGCAGCTTAGGGGAGGCCTATAATTCACCCCTCCACTTT. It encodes CASSLGEAYNSPLHF.

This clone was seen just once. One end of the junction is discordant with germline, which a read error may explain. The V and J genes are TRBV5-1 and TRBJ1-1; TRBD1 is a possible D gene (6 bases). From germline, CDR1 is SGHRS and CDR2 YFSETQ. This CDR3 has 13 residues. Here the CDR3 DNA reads TGCGCCAGCAGCTTGGGTAACGGGGGGCGGACCGGCTTT. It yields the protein CASSLGNGGRTGF.

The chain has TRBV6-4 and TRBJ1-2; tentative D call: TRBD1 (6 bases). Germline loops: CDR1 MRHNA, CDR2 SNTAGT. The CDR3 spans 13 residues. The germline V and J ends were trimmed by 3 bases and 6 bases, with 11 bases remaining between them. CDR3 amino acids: CASSEQGRDGYTF. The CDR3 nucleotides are TGTGCCAGCAGTGAACAGGGAAGGGATGGCTACACCTTC.

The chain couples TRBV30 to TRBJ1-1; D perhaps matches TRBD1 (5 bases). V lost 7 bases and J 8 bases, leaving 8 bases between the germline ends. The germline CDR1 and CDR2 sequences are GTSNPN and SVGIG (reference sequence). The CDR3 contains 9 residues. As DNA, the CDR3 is TGTGCCTTGGGACCGGAAGCTTTCTTT. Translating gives CALGPEAFF.

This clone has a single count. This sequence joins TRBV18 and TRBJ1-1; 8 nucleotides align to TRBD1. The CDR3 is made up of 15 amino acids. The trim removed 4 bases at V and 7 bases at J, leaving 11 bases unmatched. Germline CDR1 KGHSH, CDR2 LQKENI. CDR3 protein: CASSRGRGQALEAFF. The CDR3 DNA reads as TGTGCCAGCTCACGAGGCCGGGGACAGGCGCTTGAAGCTTTCTTT.

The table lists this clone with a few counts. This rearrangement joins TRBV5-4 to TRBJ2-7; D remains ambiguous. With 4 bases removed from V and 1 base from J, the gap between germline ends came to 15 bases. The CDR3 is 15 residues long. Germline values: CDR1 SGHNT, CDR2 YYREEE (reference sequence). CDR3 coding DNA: TGTGCCAGCAGCCGGCAGTCCCGCGGTTCCTACGAGCAGTACTTC. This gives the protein CASSRQSRGSYEQYF.

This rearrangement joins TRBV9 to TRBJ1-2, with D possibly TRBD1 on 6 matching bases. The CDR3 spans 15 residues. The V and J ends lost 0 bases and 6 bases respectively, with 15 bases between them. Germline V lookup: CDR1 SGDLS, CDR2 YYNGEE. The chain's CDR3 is CASSVGLQGTNGYTF. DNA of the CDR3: TGTGCCAGCAGCGTAGGTTTACAGGGTACGAATGGCTACACCTTC.

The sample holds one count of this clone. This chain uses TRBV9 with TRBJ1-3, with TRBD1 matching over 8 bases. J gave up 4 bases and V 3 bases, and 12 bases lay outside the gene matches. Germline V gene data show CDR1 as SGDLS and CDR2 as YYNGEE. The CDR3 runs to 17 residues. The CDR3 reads CASSDGNSRGRGNTIYF. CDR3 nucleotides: TGTGCCAGCAGCGACGGAAATTCCAGGGGGCGCGGAAACACCATATATTTT.

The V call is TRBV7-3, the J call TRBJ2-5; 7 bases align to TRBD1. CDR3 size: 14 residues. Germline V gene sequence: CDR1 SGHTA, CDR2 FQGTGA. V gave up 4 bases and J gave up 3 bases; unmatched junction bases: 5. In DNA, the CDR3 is TGTGCCAGCAGCTCCGGGACAGCGAAAGAGACCCAGTACTTC. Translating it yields CASSSGTAKETQYF.

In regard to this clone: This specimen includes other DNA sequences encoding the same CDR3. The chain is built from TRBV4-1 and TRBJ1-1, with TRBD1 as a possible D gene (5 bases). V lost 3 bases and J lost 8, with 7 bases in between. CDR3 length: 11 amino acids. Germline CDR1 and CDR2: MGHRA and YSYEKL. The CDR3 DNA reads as TGCGCCAGCAGCCAGGGGCAGGAAGCTTTCTTT. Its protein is CASSQGQEAFF.

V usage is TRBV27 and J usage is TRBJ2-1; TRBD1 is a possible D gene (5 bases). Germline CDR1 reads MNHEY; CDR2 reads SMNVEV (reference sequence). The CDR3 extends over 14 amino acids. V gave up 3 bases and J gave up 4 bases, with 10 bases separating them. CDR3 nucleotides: TGTGCCAGCAGTTTGGGCGACAGATACAATGAGCAGTTCTTC. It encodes CASSLGDRYNEQFF.

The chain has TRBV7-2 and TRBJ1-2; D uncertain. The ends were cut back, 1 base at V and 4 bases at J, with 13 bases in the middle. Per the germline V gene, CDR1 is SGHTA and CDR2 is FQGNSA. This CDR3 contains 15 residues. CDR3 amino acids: CASSLVPLDGYGYTF. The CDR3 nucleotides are TGTGCCAGCAGCTTAGTTCCCCTAGACGGCTATGGCTACACCTTC.

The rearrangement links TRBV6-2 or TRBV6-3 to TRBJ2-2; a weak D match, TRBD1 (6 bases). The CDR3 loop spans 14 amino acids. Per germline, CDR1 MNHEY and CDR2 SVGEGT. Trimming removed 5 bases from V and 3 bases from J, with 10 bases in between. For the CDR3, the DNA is TGTGCCAGCAGTGGACAGATTTACACCGGGGAGCTGTTTTTT. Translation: CASSGQIYTGELFF.

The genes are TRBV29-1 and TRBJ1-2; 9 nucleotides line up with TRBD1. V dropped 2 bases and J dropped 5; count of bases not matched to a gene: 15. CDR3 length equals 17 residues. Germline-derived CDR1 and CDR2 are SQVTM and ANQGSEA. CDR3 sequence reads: CSVERVAGTGTSYGYTF. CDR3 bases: TGCAGCGTTGAACGGGTTGCAGGGACAGGGACATCATATGGCTACACCTTC. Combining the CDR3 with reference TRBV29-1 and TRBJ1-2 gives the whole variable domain SAVISQKPSRDICQRGTSLTIQCQVDSQVTMMFWYRQQPGQSLTLIATANQGSEATYESGFVIDKFPISRPNLTFSTLTVSNMSPEDSSIYLCSVERVAGTGTSYGYTFGSGTRLTVV.

CDR3 loop: CASSTEYNSPLHF. In nucleotides, the CDR3 is TGTGCCAGCAGCACGGAGTATAATTCACCCCTCCACTTT. This chain connects TRBV5-4 to TRBJ1-6; no firm D call. The CDR3 totals 13 residues. V was trimmed by 4 bases and J by 4 bases, leaving 6 bases between them. Germline loops: CDR1 SGHNT, CDR2 YYREEE (reference sequence).

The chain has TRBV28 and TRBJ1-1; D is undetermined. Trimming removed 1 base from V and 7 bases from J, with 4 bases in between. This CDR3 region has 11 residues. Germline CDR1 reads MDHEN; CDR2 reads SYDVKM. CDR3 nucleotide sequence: TGTGCCAGCAGTTTATCCCATGAAGCTTTCTTT. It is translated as CASSLSHEAFF. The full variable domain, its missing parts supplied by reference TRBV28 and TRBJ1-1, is DVKVTQSSRYLVKRTGEKVFLECVQDMDHENMFWYRQDPGLGLRLIYFSYDVKMKEKGDIPEGYSVSREKKERFSLILESASTNQTSMYLCASSLSHEAFFGQGTRLTVV.

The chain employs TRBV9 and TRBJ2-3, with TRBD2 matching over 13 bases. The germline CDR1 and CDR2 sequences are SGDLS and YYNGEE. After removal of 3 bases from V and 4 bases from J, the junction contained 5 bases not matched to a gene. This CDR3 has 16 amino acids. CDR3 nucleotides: TGTGCCAGCAGCGAGGGACTAGCGGGGATTCCAGATACGCAGTATTTT. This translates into CASSEGLAGIPDTQYF.

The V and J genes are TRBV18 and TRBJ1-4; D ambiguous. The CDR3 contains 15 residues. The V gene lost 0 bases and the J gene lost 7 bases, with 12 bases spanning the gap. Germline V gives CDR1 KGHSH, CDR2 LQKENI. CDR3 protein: CASSPPLLPGEKLFF. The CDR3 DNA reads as TGTGCCAGCTCACCACCACTCCTCCCGGGTGAAAAACTGTTTTTT.

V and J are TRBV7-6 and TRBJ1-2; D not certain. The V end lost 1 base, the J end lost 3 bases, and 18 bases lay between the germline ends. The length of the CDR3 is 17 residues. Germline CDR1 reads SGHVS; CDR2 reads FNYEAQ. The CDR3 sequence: CASSLGLSLEEDYGYTF. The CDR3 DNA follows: TGTGCCAGCAGCTTAGGGTTGTCCCTCGAGGAGGACTATGGCTACACCTTC.